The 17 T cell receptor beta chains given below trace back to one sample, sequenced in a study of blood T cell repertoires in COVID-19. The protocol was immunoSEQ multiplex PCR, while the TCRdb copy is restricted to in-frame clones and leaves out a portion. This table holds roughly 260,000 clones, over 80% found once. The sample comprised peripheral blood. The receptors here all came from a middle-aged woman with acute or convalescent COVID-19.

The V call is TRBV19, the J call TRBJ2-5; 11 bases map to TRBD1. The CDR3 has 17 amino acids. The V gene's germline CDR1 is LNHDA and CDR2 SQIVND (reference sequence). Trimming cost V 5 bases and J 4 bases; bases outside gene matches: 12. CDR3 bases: TGTGCCAGTAGTTCGCCGGGACAGGGGGTCTACGTAGAGACCCAGTACTTC. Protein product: CASSSPGQGVYVETQYF.

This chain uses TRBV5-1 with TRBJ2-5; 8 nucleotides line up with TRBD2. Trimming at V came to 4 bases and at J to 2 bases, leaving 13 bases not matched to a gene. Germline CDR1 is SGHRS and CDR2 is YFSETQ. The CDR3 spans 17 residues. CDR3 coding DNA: TGCGCCAGCAGCCCAAACCCATTAGCGGGGAATCAAGAGACCCAGTACTTC. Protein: CASSPNPLAGNQETQYF.

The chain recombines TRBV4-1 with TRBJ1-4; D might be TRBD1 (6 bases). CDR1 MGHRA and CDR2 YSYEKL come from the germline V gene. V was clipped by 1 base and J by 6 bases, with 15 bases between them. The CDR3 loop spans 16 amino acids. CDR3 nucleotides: TGCGCCAGCAGCCAAGTCCAGGGGAGGGGATATGAAAAACTGTTTTTT. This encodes CASSQVQGRGYEKLFF.

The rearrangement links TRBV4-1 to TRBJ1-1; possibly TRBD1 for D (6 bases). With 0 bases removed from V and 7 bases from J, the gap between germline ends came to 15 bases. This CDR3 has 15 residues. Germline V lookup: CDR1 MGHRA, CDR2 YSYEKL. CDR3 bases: TGCGCCAGCAGCCAAGAGGGTGGGACATCAATTGAAGCTTTCTTT. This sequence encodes CASSQEGGTSIEAFF.

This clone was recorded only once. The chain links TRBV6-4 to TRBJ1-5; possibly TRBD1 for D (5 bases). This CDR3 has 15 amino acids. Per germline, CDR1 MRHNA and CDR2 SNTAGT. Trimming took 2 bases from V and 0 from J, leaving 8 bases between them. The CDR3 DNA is TGTGCCAGCAGTGACGGGGCTGGTAGCAATCAGCCCCAGCATTTT. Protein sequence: CASSDGAGSNQPQHF.

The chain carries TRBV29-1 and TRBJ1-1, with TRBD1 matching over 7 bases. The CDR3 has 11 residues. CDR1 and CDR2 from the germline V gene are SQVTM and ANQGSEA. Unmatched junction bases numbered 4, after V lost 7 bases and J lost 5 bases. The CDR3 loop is CSAGGWTEAFF. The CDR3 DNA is TGCAGCGCAGGGGGTTGGACTGAAGCTTTCTTT. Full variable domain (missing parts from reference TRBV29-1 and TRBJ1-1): SAVISQKPSRDICQRGTSLTIQCQVDSQVTMMFWYRQQPGQSLTLIATANQGSEATYESGFVIDKFPISRPNLTFSTLTVSNMSPEDSSIYLCSAGGWTEAFFGQGTRLTVV.

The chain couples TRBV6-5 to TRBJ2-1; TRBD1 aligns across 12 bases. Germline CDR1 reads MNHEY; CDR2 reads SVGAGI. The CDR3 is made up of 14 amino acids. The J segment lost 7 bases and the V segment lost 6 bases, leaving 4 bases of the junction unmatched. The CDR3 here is CASRPGQGANEQFF. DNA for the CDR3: TGTGCCAGCAGACCGGGACAGGGGGCGAATGAGCAGTTCTTC.

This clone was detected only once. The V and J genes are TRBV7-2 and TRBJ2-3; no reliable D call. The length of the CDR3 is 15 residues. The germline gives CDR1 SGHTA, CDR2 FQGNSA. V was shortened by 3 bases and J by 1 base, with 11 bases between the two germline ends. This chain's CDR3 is CASSLRLDGTDTQYF. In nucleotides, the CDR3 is TGTGCCAGCAGCTTGCGGCTAGATGGCACAGATACGCAGTATTTT.

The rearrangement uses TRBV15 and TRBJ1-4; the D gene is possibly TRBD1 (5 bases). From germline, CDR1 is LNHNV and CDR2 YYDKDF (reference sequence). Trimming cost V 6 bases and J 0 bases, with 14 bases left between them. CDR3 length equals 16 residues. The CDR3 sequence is CATSEPGGATNEKLFF. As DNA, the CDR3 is TGTGCCACCAGTGAGCCTGGGGGGGCAACTAATGAAAAACTGTTTTTT.

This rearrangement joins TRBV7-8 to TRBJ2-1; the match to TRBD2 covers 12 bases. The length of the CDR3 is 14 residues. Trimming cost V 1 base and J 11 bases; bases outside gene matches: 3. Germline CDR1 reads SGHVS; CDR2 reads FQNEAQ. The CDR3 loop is CASSLGLAGGQQFF. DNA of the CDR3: TGTGCCAGCAGCTTAGGGCTAGCGGGGGGGCAGCAGTTCTTC.

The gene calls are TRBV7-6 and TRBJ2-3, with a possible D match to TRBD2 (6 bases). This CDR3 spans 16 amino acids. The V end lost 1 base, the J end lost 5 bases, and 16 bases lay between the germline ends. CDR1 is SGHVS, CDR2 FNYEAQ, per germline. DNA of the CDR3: TGTGCCAGCAGCTTAGGGATTAGCGGAACCGTAGATACGCAGTATTTT. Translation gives CASSLGISGTVDTQYF.

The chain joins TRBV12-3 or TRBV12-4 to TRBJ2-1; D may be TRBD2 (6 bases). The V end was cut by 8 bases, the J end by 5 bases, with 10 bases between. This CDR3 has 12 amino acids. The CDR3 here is CASRRGHNEQFF. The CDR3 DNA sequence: TGTGCCAGCCGGCGGGGTCACAATGAGCAGTTCTTC.

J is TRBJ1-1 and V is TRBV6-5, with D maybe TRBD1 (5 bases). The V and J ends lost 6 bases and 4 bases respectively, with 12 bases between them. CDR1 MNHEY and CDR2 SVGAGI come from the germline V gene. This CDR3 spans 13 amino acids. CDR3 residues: CASSYQGSTEAFF. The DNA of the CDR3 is TGTGCCAGCAGCTATCAGGGTTCCACTGAAGCTTTCTTT.

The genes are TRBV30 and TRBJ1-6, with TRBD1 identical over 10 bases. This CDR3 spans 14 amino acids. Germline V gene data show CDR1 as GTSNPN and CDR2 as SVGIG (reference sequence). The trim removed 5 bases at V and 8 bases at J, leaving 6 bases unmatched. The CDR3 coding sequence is TGTGCCTGGGGTTCCGGGACAGGGGATTCACCCCTCCACTTT. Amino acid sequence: CAWGSGTGDSPLHF.

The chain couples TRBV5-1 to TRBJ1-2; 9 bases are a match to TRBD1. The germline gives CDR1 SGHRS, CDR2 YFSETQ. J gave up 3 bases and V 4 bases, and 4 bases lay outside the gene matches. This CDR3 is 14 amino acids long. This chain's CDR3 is CASSPGDRDYGYTF. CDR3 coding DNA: TGCGCCAGCAGCCCGGGGGACAGGGACTATGGCTACACCTTC.

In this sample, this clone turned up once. CDR3 sequence reads: CASVPGTGYNEQFF. CDR3 nucleotide sequence: TGTGCCAGCGTGCCCGGGACAGGTTACAATGAGCAGTTCTTC. The chain has TRBV18 and TRBJ2-1; 8 bases align to TRBD1. V trimming: 8 bases; J trimming: 4 bases; junction bases outside the gene matches: 7. CDR3 length equals 14 residues. CDR1 and CDR2 from the germline V gene are KGHSH and LQKENI.

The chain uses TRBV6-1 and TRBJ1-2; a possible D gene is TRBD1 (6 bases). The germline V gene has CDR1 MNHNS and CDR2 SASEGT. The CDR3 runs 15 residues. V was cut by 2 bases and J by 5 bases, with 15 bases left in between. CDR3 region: CASSEPPRGDYGYTF. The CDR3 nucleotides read TGTGCCAGCAGTGAACCCCCCAGGGGAGATTATGGCTACACCTTC.